These 20 T cell receptor beta chains were all obtained from the same sample, sequenced in a study of shared clonotypes between healthy human individuals. TCRdb keeps only in-frame clones here, not all; method: immunoSEQ multiplex PCR. There are around 2,000,000 clones in the sample; approximately 95% occur only once, and around 1.1% lies in the top ten. CD45RO-negative, CCR7-selected cells formed the naive CD8 fraction, which excluded terminally differentiated effector memory CD45RA+ cells. Specimen: naive CD8+ T cells sorted from blood. The receptors were sampled from a man aged 18-30 years in good health.

The chain couples TRBV7-6 to TRBJ2-7, with 10 bases fitting TRBD1. CDR3 length: 15 residues. Germline loops: CDR1 SGHVS, CDR2 FNYEAQ. J gave up 3 bases and V 0 bases, and 2 bases lay outside the gene matches. CDR3 loop: CASSLAGQGVYEQYF. CDR3 nucleotide sequence: TGTGCCAGCAGCTTAGCAGGACAGGGGGTCTACGAGCAGTACTTC.

This chain links TRBV6-5 with TRBJ1-6; 9 nucleotides align to TRBD1. V gave up 1 base and J gave up 13 bases; unmatched junction bases: 8. The CDR3 is 15 residues long. Germline V gene lookup returns CDR1 MNHEY and CDR2 SVGAGI. The CDR3 DNA sequence: TGTGCCAGCAGTTACTGGACAGGGGACCCTGGGCCCCTCCACTTT. This translates into CASSYWTGDPGPLHF.

V gene TRBV15 combines with J gene TRBJ1-5, with D possibly being TRBD1 (5 bases). Germline V lookup: CDR1 LNHNV, CDR2 YYDKDF (reference sequence). Trimming left V 0 bases short and J 5 bases short, with 17 bases between. The CDR3 has 17 amino acids. Here the CDR3 DNA reads TGTGCCACCAGCAGAGATCGTTATTCGACAGAGCATCAGCCCCAGCATTTT. Amino acid sequence: CATSRDRYSTEHQPQHF.

On this clone itself: This specimen includes other DNA sequences encoding the same CDR3. The chain combines TRBV9 with TRBJ2-2; no clear D gene. Looked up from germline, CDR1 is SGDLS and CDR2 is YYNGEE. The CDR3 contains 13 residues. V was trimmed by 3 bases and J by 0 bases, leaving 3 bases between them. The chain's CDR3 is CASSASNTGELFF. CDR3 DNA sequence: TGTGCCAGCAGCGCCTCGAACACCGGGGAGCTGTTTTTT.

The J gene is TRBJ2-1, the V gene TRBV5-4; TRBD2 matches at 10 bases. V lost 5 bases, J lost 0 bases, and 2 bases stayed unmatched. Germline CDR1 SGHNT, CDR2 YYREEE (reference sequence). The CDR3 is 15 amino acids. This chain's CDR3 is CASRERGGSYNEQFF. CDR3 coding DNA: TGTGCCAGCAGAGAGCGGGGGGGCTCCTACAATGAGCAGTTCTTC.

This chain links TRBV5-6 with TRBJ2-7, with D possibly matching TRBD2 (5 bases). Between the trimmed V and J ends, which lost 3 bases and 2 bases, there was a span of 9 bases. CDR1 is SGHDT and CDR2 is YYEEEE in the germline V gene. This CDR3 spans 13 amino acids. The CDR3 here is CASSSGNPYEQYF. CDR3 nucleotides: TGTGCCAGCAGCTCCGGGAACCCCTACGAGCAGTACTTC.

The count of this clone is one. CDR3 sequence: CASSHPNGDEQYF. In DNA, the CDR3 is TGTGCCAGCAGCCACCCAAACGGGGACGAGCAGTACTTC. The chain has TRBV7-9 and TRBJ2-7; perhaps TRBD2 as D (5 bases). Deletions cut 5 bases from V and 5 bases from J, with 13 bases between. The CDR3 is made up of 13 amino acids. CDR1 SEHNR and CDR2 FQNEAQ come from the germline V gene (reference sequence).

The chain joins TRBV27 to TRBJ2-7, with 13 nucleotides matching TRBD2. V lost 6 bases to trimming and J lost 4 bases; unmatched junction nucleotides: 12. Germline loops: CDR1 MNHEY, CDR2 SMNVEV (reference sequence). This CDR3 spans 17 amino acids. The DNA of the CDR3 is TGTGCCAGCAGCTACCTACCAGGACTAGCGGGAGTTTACGAGCAGTACTTC. Amino acids: CASSYLPGLAGVYEQYF.

The chain uses TRBV7-9 and TRBJ2-7, with D possibly being TRBD1 (6 bases). The V gene's germline CDR1 is SEHNR and CDR2 FQNEAQ (reference sequence). The CDR3 covers 15 residues. V lost 3 bases to trimming and J lost 6 bases, with 18 bases between them. CDR3 in DNA: TGTGCCAGCAGCTTTTTAGCCCAGGGGAGTTTCGAGCAGTACTTC. Amino acids: CASSFLAQGSFEQYF.

The chain is built from TRBV27 and TRBJ2-1; D uncertain. The CDR3 consists of 15 residues. V lost 6 bases, J lost 0 bases, and 12 bases lay in between. Germline V gene lookup returns CDR1 MNHEY and CDR2 SMNVEV (reference sequence). The CDR3 loop reads CASRSSPSSYNEQFF. The CDR3 nucleotides read TGTGCCAGCAGGTCTAGTCCCAGCTCCTACAATGAGCAGTTCTTC.

This chain uses TRBV7-2 with TRBJ2-7; D unclear. The germline gives CDR1 SGHTA, CDR2 FQGNSA. There are 15 residues in the CDR3. V shed 1 base and J shed 3 bases, with 13 bases lying between them. The CDR3 DNA reads TGTGCCAGCAGCTTAGATCCCAGTATCGGCTACGAGCAGTACTTC. Amino acid sequence: CASSLDPSIGYEQYF.

This chain uses TRBV27 with TRBJ2-7; 9 bases map to TRBD1. V was clipped by 6 bases and J by 6 bases; unmatched bases: 9. Germline-derived CDR1 and CDR2 are MNHEY and SMNVEV (reference sequence). The CDR3 totals 14 residues. Here the CDR3 reads CASRTGQGIGEQYF. In DNA, the CDR3 is TGTGCCAGCAGGACCGGACAGGGGATTGGCGAGCAGTACTTC.

This sequence joins TRBV7-9 and TRBJ1-1; no firm D call. Between the trimmed V and J ends, which lost 5 bases and 7 bases, there was a span of 8 bases. The CDR3 runs 11 residues. The germline V gene encodes CDR1 SEHNR and CDR2 FQNEAQ (reference sequence). The CDR3 DNA sequence: TGTGCCAGCAGCCCGTCGATTGAAGCTTTCTTT. The encoded protein is CASSPSIEAFF.

The chain carries TRBV9 and TRBJ2-3; 10 bases line up with TRBD1. With 1 base clipped from V and 2 bases from J, the junction kept 4 bases outside the gene matches. The germline CDR1 and CDR2 sequences are SGDLS and YYNGEE. The CDR3 is 16 residues long. The CDR3 DNA sequence: TGTGCCAGCAGCGTAAGCGGGACAGGGGCCACAGATACGCAGTATTTT. Amino acid sequence: CASSVSGTGATDTQYF.

The chain carries TRBV4-1 and TRBJ2-7; D uncertain. The CDR3 has 14 residues. Between the trimmed V and J ends, which lost 3 bases and 0 bases, there was a span of 9 bases. Germline CDR1 MGHRA, CDR2 YSYEKL. The DNA of the CDR3 is TGCGCCAGCAGCCACGTCTCAGACTCCTACGAGCAGTACTTC. Its protein product is CASSHVSDSYEQYF.

J is TRBJ1-1 and V is TRBV4-1; maybe TRBD1 (5 bases). This CDR3 spans 17 amino acids. V lost 1 base and J 1 base, leaving 16 bases between the germline ends. The germline V gene encodes CDR1 MGHRA and CDR2 YSYEKL. In DNA, the CDR3 is TGCGCCAGCAGCCAAGGTGGGAGGAGTCAGGGGAACACTGAAGCTTTCTTT. As protein: CASSQGGRSQGNTEAFF.

This chain links TRBV4-3 with TRBJ2-7, with 7 bases identical to TRBD1. The length of the CDR3 is 18 residues. V lost 3 bases to trimming and J lost 3 bases; unmatched junction nucleotides: 17. Germline V CDR1 and CDR2: LGHNA, YSLEER. The CDR3 DNA reads TGCGCCAGCAGCCAGGGAGATCCCGGGACAGACCTTCTCTACGAGCAGTACTTC. Amino acid sequence: CASSQGDPGTDLLYEQYF.

V and J are TRBV2 and TRBJ2-5; D is perhaps TRBD2 (5 bases). The CDR3 has 17 residues. V lost 0 bases and J 0 bases, leaving 14 bases between the germline ends. Per the germline V gene, CDR1 is SNHLY and CDR2 is FYNNEI. This CDR3 is CASSEARANTYQETQYF. The CDR3 DNA reads as TGTGCCAGCAGTGAAGCGAGGGCAAACACCTACCAAGAGACCCAGTACTTC. Drawing the rest from reference TRBV2 and TRBJ2-5, the complete variable domain is EPEVTQTPSHQVTQMGQEVILRCVPISNHLYFYWYRQILGQKVEFLVSFYNNEISEKSEIFDDQFSVERPDGSNFTLKIRSTKLEDSAMYFCASSEARANTYQETQYFGPGTRLLVL.

The chain joins TRBV6-6 to TRBJ1-2; perhaps TRBD1 as D (5 bases). Germline CDR1 reads MNHNY; CDR2 reads SVGAGI (reference sequence). CDR3 length equals 13 residues. V was clipped by 2 bases and J by 6 bases, with 10 bases between them. The CDR3 coding sequence is TGTGCCAGCAGTTACGTGGCAGGGAATGGCTACACCTTC. Amino acids: CASSYVAGNGYTF.

This sequence joins TRBV6-1 and TRBJ1-2, with 8 bases aligning to TRBD1. CDR3 length: 16 amino acids. Germline CDR1 and CDR2: MNHNS and SASEGT. J gave up 2 bases and V 2 bases, and 7 bases lay outside the gene matches. CDR3 protein: CASSERTGLSNYGYTF. In DNA, the CDR3 is TGTGCCAGCAGTGAAAGGACAGGGCTTTCGAACTATGGCTACACCTTC.